One and the same sample provided the 4 T cell receptor beta chains below, sequenced in a study of PD-1 blockade in classical Hodgkin lymphoma. Profiled with immunoSEQ multiplex PCR; TCRdb holds only in-frame clones, not every one. The sample includes a few thousand clones, roughly 77% seen only once; the top ten take approximately 15%. Time point reported: newly diagnosed, previously untreated cHL patient sample. Applied to thawed PBMCs, magnetic negative selection was the method used to isolate CD8+ T cells. Sequenced material: CD8+ T cells from blood. These receptors were taken from a human donor with classical Hodgkin lymphoma.

This chain links TRBV6-5 with TRBJ1-1, with a tentative D call TRBD1 (5 bases). CDR1 and CDR2 (germline): MNHEY, SVGAGI. V lost 8 bases and J 4 bases, leaving 17 bases between the germline ends. This CDR3 comprises 14 residues. In DNA, the CDR3 is TGTGCCAGCGGACCCCGCGTGGGGGGCACTGAAGCTTTCTTT. Translating gives CASGPRVGGTEAFF.

By share, this clone counts as large. V gene TRBV29-1 combines with J gene TRBJ2-2; D might be TRBD1 or TRBD2, each matching 5 bases. Germline CDR1 reads SQVTM; CDR2 reads ANQGSEA. This CDR3 contains 17 residues. V was trimmed by 4 bases and J by 0 bases, leaving 18 bases between them. The CDR3 is CSVGQKRGQTNTGELFF. CDR3 DNA: TGCAGCGTTGGTCAAAAACGGGGCCAAACGAACACCGGGGAGCTGTTTTTT.

The chain joins TRBV19 to TRBJ2-7; D call uncertain. Trimming took off 0 bases at V and 3 bases at J, with 6 bases between the two ends. CDR3 length equals 13 residues. Germline assignment: CDR1 LNHDA and CDR2 SQIVND (reference sequence). CDR3 sequence: CASSIDRSYEQYF. In DNA, the CDR3 is TGTGCCAGTAGTATAGACCGCAGCTACGAGCAGTACTTC.

The rearrangement uses TRBV9 and TRBJ2-7; D is uncertain. The germline V gene encodes CDR1 SGDLS and CDR2 YYNGEE. The CDR3 contains 15 residues. V shed 2 bases and J shed 1 base, with 13 bases lying between them. This chain's CDR3 is CASSVEPGRSYEQYF. CDR3 coding DNA: TGTGCCAGCAGCGTTGAACCTGGACGGTCCTACGAGCAGTACTTC.